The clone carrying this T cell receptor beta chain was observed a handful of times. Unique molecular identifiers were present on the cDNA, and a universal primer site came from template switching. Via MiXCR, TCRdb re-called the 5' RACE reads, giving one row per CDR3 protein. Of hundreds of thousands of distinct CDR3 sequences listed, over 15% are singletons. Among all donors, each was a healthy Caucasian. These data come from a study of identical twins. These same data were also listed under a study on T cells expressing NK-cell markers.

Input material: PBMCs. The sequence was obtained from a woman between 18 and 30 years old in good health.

CDR3 DNA sequence: TGTGCCAGCAGCAGGACCGGGACAGACTTCGGGACCCAGTACTTC. It is translated as CASSRTGTDFGTQYF. This chain links TRBV7-9 with TRBJ2-5; 7 bases map to TRBD1. This CDR3 is built from 15 residues. J lost 7 bases, V lost 5 bases, and 13 bases had no gene match. From germline, CDR1 is SEHNR and CDR2 FQNEAQ (reference sequence).